The 23 T cell receptor beta chains below all came from one sample that was sequenced in a study of shared clonotypes between healthy human individuals. Generated by immunoSEQ multiplex PCR, the TCRdb table keeps only in-frame clones and is missing some. Here the sample spans about 2.3 million clones, less than 95% being singletons. The sequencing sample was made of naive CD4+ T cells from PBMCs. The subset: CD45RA+ positively selected. These receptors were taken from a man between 18 and 29 years old in good health. Some clones in this sample may be carry-over from other donors' samples.

The gene calls are TRBV5-4 and TRBJ2-1; 9 bases agree with TRBD2. J was trimmed by 7 bases and V by 4 bases; bases with no gene match: 9. This CDR3 region has 15 residues. The germline gives CDR1 SGHNT, CDR2 YYREEE (reference sequence). CDR3 protein: CASSPSGIFSNEQFF. The CDR3 region has the DNA TGTGCCAGCAGCCCTAGCGGGATATTTAGTAATGAGCAGTTCTTC.

The chain employs TRBV5-1 and TRBJ2-1, with 7 bases fitting TRBD1. This CDR3 is built from 14 residues. The V gene end was trimmed by 4 bases and the J gene end by 3 bases; junction bases not matched to a gene: 4. Germline CDR1 SGHRS, CDR2 YFSETQ. CDR3 bases: TGCGCCAGCAGCCCCGGGACAGACTACAATGAGCAGTTCTTC. It is translated as CASSPGTDYNEQFF. The full variable domain, completed using reference TRBV5-1 and TRBJ2-1, is KAGVTQTPRYLIKTRGQQVTLSCSPISGHRSVSWYQQTPGQGLQFLFEYFSETQRNKGNFPGRFSGRQFSNSRSEMNVSTLELGDSALYLCASSPGTDYNEQFFGPGTRLTVL.

The J gene is TRBJ2-3, the V gene TRBV28, with D possibly TRBD2 on 6 matching bases. The CDR3 is 14 amino acids. Trimming took off 2 bases at V and 6 bases at J, with 12 bases between the two ends. CDR1 is MDHEN, CDR2 SYDVKM, per germline. CDR3 sequence: CASSLGPSGDTQYF. The DNA of the CDR3 is TGTGCCAGCAGTTTAGGCCCCAGCGGGGATACGCAGTATTTT.

V usage is TRBV7-2 and J usage is TRBJ1-3; possible D gene TRBD1, 5 bases. The V end lost 5 bases, the J end lost 0 bases, and 14 bases lay between the germline ends. Per germline, CDR1 SGHTA and CDR2 FQGNSA. This CDR3 is 16 amino acids long. The CDR3 nucleotides are TGTGCCAGCAGCACGGGACCGCCAGCCTCTGGAAACACCATATATTTT. This encodes CASSTGPPASGNTIYF.

This clone was observed once. Other DNA sequences of this sample code for an identical CDR3. Here the CDR3 DNA reads TGTGCCATCAGCGAGCCCAATCAGCCCCAGCATTTT. This codes for CAISEPNQPQHF. The chain combines TRBV10-3 with TRBJ1-5; D is ambiguous. Deletions cut 6 bases from V and 3 bases from J, with 6 bases between. CDR3 length: 12 residues. The germline gives CDR1 ENHRY, CDR2 SYGVKD.

As concerns this clone: Other nucleotide sequences from this sample produce the same CDR3. V usage is TRBV11-2 and J usage is TRBJ2-5, with TRBD2 matching 7 bases. There are 13 residues in the CDR3. Germline CDR1 SGHAT, CDR2 FQNNGV. The V and J ends lost 1 base and 4 bases, in that order; junction bases with no gene match: 0. The CDR3: CASSLAGGETQYF. CDR3 in DNA: TGTGCCAGCAGCTTAGCGGGGGGAGAGACCCAGTACTTC.

To note about this clone: The same CDR3 arises from other DNA sequences in this sample as well. The chain is built from TRBV18 and TRBJ1-5, with D unresolved. Germline-derived CDR1 and CDR2 are KGHSH and LQKENI. The CDR3 loop spans 12 amino acids. V lost 2 bases and J 4 bases, leaving 3 bases between the germline ends. For the CDR3, the DNA is TGTGCCAGCTCACCAGAAAATCAGCCCCAGCATTTT. It codes for CASSPENQPQHF.

The chain is built from TRBV6-1 and TRBJ2-7, with a tentative D call TRBD1 (5 bases). Germline-derived CDR1 and CDR2 are MNHNS and SASEGT. This CDR3 has 14 residues. Trimming took 6 bases from V and 2 from J, leaving 14 bases between them. The CDR3 coding sequence is TGTGCCAGCAGCTTGGACACCGGACCCTACGAGCAGTACTTC. Its translation is CASSLDTGPYEQYF.

This chain connects TRBV9 to TRBJ2-3; 12 nucleotides match TRBD2. Germline values: CDR1 SGDLS, CDR2 YYNGEE. This CDR3 contains 16 residues. The junction had 4 bases not matched to a gene; V was cut back by 0 bases and J by 5 bases. In DNA, the CDR3 is TGTGCCAGCAGCGTAGTTACTAGCGGGAGGATAGATACGCAGTATTTT. Residues: CASSVVTSGRIDTQYF.

A few counts support this clone. The V gene is TRBV5-1, the J gene TRBJ1-1; possible D gene TRBD1, 6 bases. The CDR3 totals 13 residues. The V gene lost 7 bases and the J gene lost 0 bases, with 10 bases spanning the gap. The germline gives CDR1 SGHRS, CDR2 YFSETQ. CDR3 bases: TGCGCCAGCCGCACAGGGCTGAACACTGAAGCTTTCTTT. Its translation is CASRTGLNTEAFF.

J is TRBJ2-5 and V is TRBV18, with D perhaps matching TRBD1 (6 bases). The CDR3 covers 15 residues. V was shortened by 2 bases and J by 5 bases, with 15 bases between the two germline ends. Per the germline V gene, CDR1 is KGHSH and CDR2 is LQKENI. The CDR3 sequence is CASSPSLQGSETQYF. DNA for the CDR3: TGTGCCAGCTCACCATCTTTACAGGGCAGCGAGACCCAGTACTTC. Full variable domain (remainder filled in from reference TRBV18 and TRBJ2-5): NAGVMQNPRHLVRRRGQEARLRCSPMKGHSHVYWYRQLPEEGLKFMVYLQKENIIDESGMPKERFSAEFPKEGPSILRIQQVVRGDSAAYFCASSPSLQGSETQYFGPGTRLLVL.

The rearrangement joins TRBV10-2 to TRBJ2-7; the match to TRBD2 covers 10 bases. Unmatched junction bases numbered 9, after V lost 8 bases and J lost 5 bases. Germline V CDR1 and CDR2: WSHSY, SAAADI. CDR3 length: 14 residues. Here the CDR3 reads CASLGSSGSDEQYF. As DNA, the CDR3 is TGCGCCAGCCTGGGGTCTAGCGGGAGCGACGAGCAGTACTTC.

This clone was detected once. The chain combines TRBV5-1 with TRBJ2-1; TRBD2 agrees at 12 bases. This CDR3 has 16 residues. The germline CDR1 and CDR2 sequences are SGHRS and YFSETQ. V shed 2 bases and J 8 bases; nucleotides not matched to a gene: 8. CDR3 loop: CASSFLAGGSSDEQFF. CDR3 DNA: TGCGCCAGCAGCTTTCTAGCGGGAGGGAGTAGCGATGAGCAGTTCTTC.

The genes are TRBV27 and TRBJ2-7, with 9 bases aligning to TRBD1. The V gene end was trimmed by 6 bases and the J gene end by 2 bases; junction bases not matched to a gene: 5. Germline lookup yields CDR1 MNHEY and CDR2 SMNVEV (reference sequence). CDR3 length equals 14 residues. Written as DNA, the CDR3 is TGTGCCAGCAGCCGGGACAGGGAGACCTACGAGCAGTACTTC. This codes for CASSRDRETYEQYF.

The chain is built from TRBV6-1 and TRBJ2-2; D possibly corresponds to TRBD1 (6 bases). Trimming cost V 7 bases and J 5 bases, with 14 bases left between them. CDR3 size: 14 residues. The V gene's germline CDR1 is MNHNS and CDR2 SASEGT. The CDR3 loop is CASIPRGETGELFF. CDR3 DNA: TGTGCCAGCATTCCCAGGGGTGAGACCGGGGAGCTGTTTTTT.

The chain is built from TRBV2 and TRBJ2-1; D gene unclear. The CDR3 has 16 residues. The V and J ends lost 3 bases and 8 bases respectively, with 20 bases between them. In germline, CDR1 is SNHLY, CDR2 FYNNEI. The CDR3 nucleotides are TGTGCCAGCAGTGATGGTAGAGCAACAATCGTCCATGAGCAGTTCTTC. Its translation: CASSDGRATIVHEQFF.

The chain has TRBV6-1 and TRBJ1-2; D perhaps matches TRBD1 (6 bases). The germline V gene has CDR1 MNHNS and CDR2 SASEGT. V lost 6 bases to trimming and J lost 8 bases, with 22 bases between them. The CDR3 is 15 residues long. The chain's CDR3 is CASSALGRTVAGYTF. The DNA for the CDR3 is TGTGCCAGCAGCGCGCTAGGCCGGACAGTGGCCGGCTACACCTTC.

This clone was counted a few times. The chain recombines TRBV10-1 with TRBJ1-2; D call uncertain. The CDR3 spans 11 residues. CDR1 is WNHNN, CDR2 SYGVQD, per germline (reference sequence). Trimming took off 11 bases at V and 9 bases at J, with 16 bases between the two ends. This CDR3 is CAALLWESYTF. The CDR3 DNA is TGCGCCGCTCTACTCTGGGAAAGCTACACCTTC.

V gene TRBV4-2 combines with J gene TRBJ2-2; D is unresolved. The V gene lost 6 bases and the J gene lost 6 bases, with 11 bases spanning the gap. CDR3 length equals 13 residues. Germline lookup yields CDR1 LGHNA and CDR2 YNFKEQ. The CDR3 loop is CASRNSFPGELFF. DNA for the CDR3: TGTGCCAGCAGAAATAGCTTCCCCGGGGAGCTGTTTTTT.

The chain recombines TRBV29-1 with TRBJ2-7; TRBD1 matches at 10 bases. Germline CDR1 reads SQVTM; CDR2 reads ANQGSEA. The CDR3 has 13 amino acids. V lost 7 bases and J lost 4; bases outside the gene matches: 7. CDR3 bases: TGCAGCGCCAAGGACAGGGGGTTTTACGAGCAGTACTTC. As protein: CSAKDRGFYEQYF.

The chain recombines TRBV9 with TRBJ2-1; no clear D. V was pared by 4 bases and J by 1 base, with 12 bases between. This CDR3 has 15 residues. CDR1 is SGDLS, CDR2 YYNGEE, per germline. The CDR3 spells CASSPLSGSYNEQFF. CDR3 nucleotide sequence: TGTGCCAGCAGCCCCCTTTCAGGTTCCTACAATGAGCAGTTCTTC.

Details on this clone: Relative to the germline gene, one junction end is altered; a read error may explain this. This chain connects TRBV6-1 to TRBJ2-5; D is unresolved. The DNA end lines up better with TRBJ2-7; the J call may be wrong. CDR3 size: 14 residues. Germline values: CDR1 MNHNS, CDR2 SASEGT. The chain's CDR3 is CAISESGLSYEQYF. The CDR3, as DNA: TGTGCCATCAGTGAGTCTGGATTATCCTACGAGCAGTACTTC.

This chain links TRBV6-6 with TRBJ1-2; possibly TRBD1 for D (5 bases). V was shortened by 7 bases and J by 8 bases, with 17 bases between the two germline ends. The CDR3 consists of 13 residues. Germline lookup yields CDR1 MNHNY and CDR2 SVGAGI (reference sequence). The CDR3: CASKMSLGEGYTF. The DNA of the CDR3 is TGTGCCAGCAAAATGTCCTTAGGGGAGGGCTACACCTTC.